The entry below describes one T cell receptor beta chain. This entry comes from a study of blood T cell repertoires in COVID-19. Per the original data handling: Reference gene primer amplification in the assay estimated nucleated cell counts. The assay was immunoSEQ multiplex PCR, and TCRdb's table has in-frame clones only and misses some. D and trimming were read from the DNA, whereas the V and J calls and clone size are those reported in that table. The sample contains roughly 280,000 clones, 86% of which appear only once. In germline, CDR1 is SGDLS, CDR2 YYNGEE. Trimming took off 4 bases at V and 0 bases at J, with 11 bases between the two ends. This CDR3 is 14 amino acids long.

This clonotype was sampled from a man aged 18 to 35 with active or convalescent COVID-19. This rearrangement joins TRBV9 to TRBJ2-7; D is perhaps TRBD1 (5 bases). Input material: peripheral blood. CDR3 in DNA: TGTGCCAGCAGCCCCCAAGGGGCCTCCTACGAGCAGTACTTC. It translates to CASSPQGASYEQYF.